The next 32 T cell receptor beta chains were all read from a single sample in a study of OX40 agonist ivuxolimab in advanced cancers. The protocol was immunoSEQ multiplex PCR, while the TCRdb copy is restricted to in-frame clones and leaves out a portion. This table holds fewer than 140,000 clones, less than 95% found once. The sequences come from CD4+ or CD8+ T cells sorted from blood, collected in a trial of the OX40 agonist ivuxolimab. The receptors originated from an adult with an advanced solid tumor such as melanoma, head and neck, liver or kidney cancer.

V and J are TRBV30 and TRBJ1-4; tentative D call: TRBD1 (5 bases). Trimming removed 5 bases from V and 7 bases from J, with 17 bases in between. Germline V CDR1 and CDR2: GTSNPN, SVGIG (reference sequence). The CDR3 loop spans 14 amino acids. The CDR3 here is CAWSGLTGGEKLFF. The CDR3 DNA follows: TGTGCCTGGTCGGGTCTTACGGGGGGTGAAAAACTGTTTTTT.

The chain has TRBV7-2 and TRBJ2-3; D is perhaps TRBD1 (6 bases). The V gene's germline CDR1 is SGHTA and CDR2 FQGNSA. The V end was cut by 5 bases, the J end by 4 bases, with 13 bases between. The CDR3 spans 14 residues. CDR3 bases: TGTGCCAGCAGCAGGGACACCCCCCCAGATACGCAGTATTTT. This translates into CASSRDTPPDTQYF.

This clone occurred once. The chain joins TRBV19 to TRBJ2-5, with 10 bases matching TRBD1. Germline V gene lookup returns CDR1 LNHDA and CDR2 SQIVND (reference sequence). The CDR3 sequence is 14 residues long. V lost 7 bases to trimming and J lost 5 bases; unmatched junction nucleotides: 7. CDR3 bases: TGTGCCAGTACCCCTCGACAGGGGGCTGAGACCCAGTACTTC. It specifies CASTPRQGAETQYF.

The J gene is TRBJ2-1, the V gene TRBV5-1; no clear D. Per the germline V gene, CDR1 is SGHRS and CDR2 is YFSETQ. CDR3 length: 15 amino acids. Trimming shortened V by 0 bases and J by 0 bases, and 7 bases separated the two germline ends. The CDR3 DNA follows: TGCGCCAGCAGCTTGGAACAAAGCTCCTACAATGAGCAGTTCTTC. This encodes CASSLEQSSYNEQFF.

The chain couples TRBV6-1 to TRBJ2-5; D gene ambiguous. Germline V gene sequence: CDR1 MNHNS, CDR2 SASEGT. The CDR3 contains 12 residues. V shed 7 bases and J shed 4 bases, with 10 bases lying between them. The DNA for the CDR3 is TGTGCCAGCAACCCGGGCGGAGAGACCCAGTACTTC. This translates into CASNPGGETQYF.

This clone was detected only once. V usage is TRBV7-3 and J usage is TRBJ1-1, with D possibly TRBD1 on 5 matching bases. V was cut by 5 bases and J by 1 base, with 14 bases left in between. This CDR3 comprises 15 residues. From germline, CDR1 is SGHTA and CDR2 FQGTGA. CDR3 region: CASSPKAGQNTEAFF. The CDR3 DNA is TGTGCCAGCAGCCCAAAGGCCGGACAGAACACTGAAGCTTTCTTT. The complete variable domain, with remaining parts taken from reference TRBV7-3 and TRBJ1-1, reads GAGVSQTPSNKVTEKGKYVELRCDPISGHTALYWYRQSLGQGPEFLIYFQGTGAADDSGLPNDRFFAVRPEGSVSTLKIQRTERGDSAVYLCASSPKAGQNTEAFFGQGTRLTVV.

The rearrangement joins TRBV5-4 to TRBJ2-5; 8 nucleotides match TRBD1. V gave up 5 bases and J gave up 5 bases; unmatched junction bases: 11. The CDR3 totals 15 residues. The germline V gene encodes CDR1 SGHNT and CDR2 YYREEE (reference sequence). The CDR3 here is CASSTNTGGQETQYF. The CDR3 DNA reads TGTGCCAGCAGTACGAACACAGGGGGTCAGGAGACCCAGTACTTC.

The chain's CDR3 is CASSYGERETQYF. CDR3 sequence (DNA): TGTGCCAGCAGTTATGGGGAGCGGGAGACCCAGTACTTC. The chain links TRBV6-5 to TRBJ2-5, with TRBD2 as a possible D gene (5 bases). Germline CDR1 reads MNHEY; CDR2 reads SVGAGI. The length of the CDR3 is 13 residues. With 3 bases removed from V and 5 bases from J, the gap between germline ends came to 10 bases.

V usage is TRBV10-3 and J usage is TRBJ1-3; unclear D gene. Trimming took off 3 bases at V and 1 base at J, with 13 bases between the two ends. The CDR3 consists of 16 residues. CDR1 is ENHRY, CDR2 SYGVKD, per germline. The CDR3 DNA follows: TGTGCCATCAGTGAAAGATGGGTAGGTTCTGGAAACACCATATATTTT. Residues: CAISERWVGSGNTIYF.

The gene calls are TRBV18 and TRBJ1-4; D is undetermined. Germline loops: CDR1 KGHSH, CDR2 LQKENI. The V end lost 1 base, the J end lost 1 base, and 10 bases lay between the germline ends. The CDR3 covers 16 residues. The CDR3 DNA follows: TGTGCCAGCTCACCACGCGGAGTATTAACTAATGAAAAACTGTTTTTT. Its protein is CASSPRGVLTNEKLFF.

V and J are TRBV27 and TRBJ1-1, with unresolved D. The CDR3 totals 14 residues. Per the germline V gene, CDR1 is MNHEY and CDR2 is SMNVEV (reference sequence). The ends were cut back, 3 bases at V and 4 bases at J, with 12 bases in the middle. The CDR3 DNA reads TGTGCCAGCAGTTTGTCCACTACGCCCACTGAAGCTTTCTTT. Its protein product is CASSLSTTPTEAFF.

This chain joins TRBV15 and TRBJ1-3, with D possibly being TRBD1 (5 bases). Germline V lookup: CDR1 LNHNV, CDR2 YYDKDF (reference sequence). V was cut by 5 bases and J by 2 bases, with 10 bases left in between. This CDR3 is 14 amino acids long. CDR3 bases: TGTGCCACCAGCCGCCGACAGACTGGAAACACCATATATTTT. This encodes CATSRRQTGNTIYF.

The chain is built from TRBV29-1 and TRBJ1-3; 7 bases line up with TRBD1. J lost 8 bases, V lost 6 bases, and 16 bases had no gene match. The CDR3 has 15 amino acids. Germline-derived CDR1 and CDR2 are SQVTM and ANQGSEA. The CDR3 spells CSVGYRGGKVDTIYF. The CDR3 bases are TGCAGCGTGGGATACAGGGGAGGGAAGGTAGACACCATATATTTT.

CDR3 in amino acids: CASSILASKGADTQYF. The CDR3 bases are TGTGCCAGTAGTATCCTAGCGAGTAAGGGGGCAGATACGCAGTATTTT. The chain recombines TRBV19 with TRBJ2-3; D may correspond to TRBD1 or TRBD2 (6 bases each). Trimming removed 3 bases from V and 4 bases from J, with 17 bases in between. CDR1 and CDR2 from the germline V gene are LNHDA and SQIVND (reference sequence). The CDR3 spans 16 residues.

This sequence joins TRBV7-2 and TRBJ2-7; D may match TRBD1 or TRBD2 (6 bases each). The CDR3 extends over 15 amino acids. CDR1 is SGHTA and CDR2 is FQGNSA in the germline V gene. V was cut by 1 base and J by 4 bases, with 14 bases left in between. The CDR3 region has the DNA TGTGCCAGCAGCTTAGGGACAGTGGGGGGTTACGAGCAGTACTTC. As protein: CASSLGTVGGYEQYF.

This rearrangement joins TRBV7-2 to TRBJ2-3; TRBD1 is a possible D gene (5 bases). From germline, CDR1 is SGHTA and CDR2 FQGNSA. The CDR3 runs to 13 residues. The V end was cut by 2 bases, the J end by 10 bases, with 13 bases between. The CDR3 is CASSLSRVFSQYF. Written as DNA, the CDR3 is TGTGCCAGCAGCTTATCCAGGGTATTTTCGCAGTATTTT.

The chain is built from TRBV4-1 and TRBJ2-5, with 14 bases identical to TRBD2. V lost 1 base and J lost 4; bases outside the gene matches: 8. The V gene's germline CDR1 is MGHRA and CDR2 YSYEKL. The CDR3 has 18 residues. In DNA, the CDR3 is TGCGCCAGCAGCCAAGGGGAGGGGACTAGCGGGGGTCGAGAGACCCAGTACTTC. This encodes CASSQGEGTSGGRETQYF.

This clone was counted once. The chain is built from TRBV19 and TRBJ2-1; D uncertain. Germline V gives CDR1 LNHDA, CDR2 SQIVND (reference sequence). The CDR3 has 16 amino acids. V dropped 4 bases and J dropped 0 bases, with 13 bases sitting between them. This CDR3 is CASSSPPALSYNEQFF. The CDR3 bases are TGTGCCAGTAGTAGTCCGCCCGCCCTCTCCTACAATGAGCAGTTCTTC.

The gene calls are TRBV2 and TRBJ1-5, with 9 bases aligning to TRBD1. The CDR3 has 14 amino acids. V lost 5 bases and J lost 6; bases outside the gene matches: 5. Germline CDR1 SNHLY, CDR2 FYNNEI. In DNA form, the CDR3 reads TGTGCCAGCAGTACAGGGGGCGTCGCTCAGCCCCAGCATTTT. Translation: CASSTGGVAQPQHF. The entire variable domain, with the rest obtained from reference TRBV2 and TRBJ1-5, is as follows: EPEVTQTPSHQVTQMGQEVILRCVPISNHLYFYWYRQILGQKVEFLVSFYNNEISEKSEIFDDQFSVERPDGSNFTLKIRSTKLEDSAMYFCASSTGGVAQPQHFGDGTRLSIL.

V and J are TRBV9 and TRBJ1-1; 8 bases align to TRBD1. The CDR3 runs 13 residues. V gave up 0 bases and J gave up 12 bases; unmatched junction bases: 7. Germline V CDR1 and CDR2: SGDLS, YYNGEE. CDR3 coding DNA: TGTGCCAGCAGCGTAGCGGCAGGGGGCGCGACTTTCTTT. Translating gives CASSVAAGGATFF.

The genes are TRBV11-3 and TRBJ1-2; TRBD1 aligns across 8 bases. Germline V gene sequence: CDR1 SGHNT, CDR2 YENEEA. V trimming: 3 bases; J trimming: 7 bases; junction bases outside the gene matches: 4. The CDR3 sequence is 13 residues long. The CDR3 bases are TGTGCCAGCAGCTTCAGGGGGCGAGTTGGCTACACCTTC. This gives the protein CASSFRGRVGYTF.

This chain uses TRBV14 with TRBJ2-1; 7 positions match TRBD2. Per the germline V gene, CDR1 is SGHDN and CDR2 is FVKESK. J lost 0 bases, V lost 4 bases, and 6 bases had no gene match. CDR3 length: 16 residues. CDR3 sequence reads: CASSRPLASSYNEQFF. The CDR3 DNA follows: TGTGCCAGCAGCCGACCACTAGCGAGCTCCTACAATGAGCAGTTCTTC.

The chain couples TRBV21-1 to TRBJ2-7. TRBV21-1 is classified as a pseudogene. The CDR3 is 15 amino acids. The CDR3 coding sequence is TGTGCCAGCAGCAAGCCGGCAGGGTCAAGCGGCGAGCAGTACTTC. This gives the protein CASSKPAGSSGEQYF.

CDR3 residues: CASGLAGGTDTQYF. CDR3 coding DNA: TGTGCCAGTGGACTAGCGGGAGGCACAGATACGCAGTATTTT. The chain is built from TRBV19 and TRBJ2-3, with 13 bases fitting TRBD2. The ends lost 8 bases at V and 1 base at J; junction bases unmatched: 0. Germline CDR1 and CDR2: LNHDA and SQIVND (reference sequence). The CDR3 has 14 amino acids.

V and J are TRBV7-8 and TRBJ1-5; 7 nucleotides agree with TRBD1. This CDR3 spans 13 amino acids. Germline V gene data show CDR1 as SGHVS and CDR2 as FQNEAQ. The trim removed 2 bases at V and 6 bases at J, leaving 1 base unmatched. This CDR3 reads CASSLNRGQPQHF. CDR3 nucleotide sequence: TGTGCCAGCAGCTTAAACAGGGGTCAGCCCCAGCATTTT.

The chain combines TRBV18 with TRBJ2-3; TRBD2 might be the D (6 bases). Trimming took 6 bases from V and 5 from J, leaving 9 bases between them. Germline V gene lookup returns CDR1 KGHSH and CDR2 LQKENI. CDR3 length: 12 amino acids. The CDR3 DNA is TGTGCCAGCTCCTCGGGGGAAGATACGCAGTATTTT. Protein: CASSSGEDTQYF.

This chain uses TRBV7-9 with TRBJ1-2, with a weak D call TRBD1 (6 bases). The CDR3 is 12 residues long. Looked up from germline, CDR1 is SEHNR and CDR2 is FQNEAQ (reference sequence). Between the trimmed V and J ends, which lost 5 bases and 6 bases, there was a span of 10 bases. This CDR3 is CASSNSGDGYTF. CDR3 sequence (DNA): TGTGCCAGCAGCAATTCAGGGGATGGCTACACCTTC.

This clone occurred once. J is TRBJ1-6 and V is TRBV9; D may be TRBD1 (6 bases). The CDR3 extends over 16 amino acids. With 5 bases removed from V and 3 bases from J, the gap between germline ends came to 15 bases. CDR1 and CDR2 from the germline V gene are SGDLS and YYNGEE. This CDR3 is CASSQGQGFYNSPLHF. In DNA, the CDR3 is TGTGCCAGCAGTCAGGGGCAGGGATTCTATAATTCACCCCTCCACTTT.

V usage is TRBV5-6 and J usage is TRBJ2-7; D gene unclear. The CDR3 length is 18 residues. V was pared by 0 bases and J by 1 base, with 20 bases between. Germline V gene sequence: CDR1 SGHDT, CDR2 YYEEEE. The CDR3 DNA follows: TGTGCCAGCAGCTTGGTGCTTGGTCTTCCACTTTCTTCCTACGAGCAGTACTTC. This codes for CASSLVLGLPLSSYEQYF.

This sequence joins TRBV2 and TRBJ2-1; D may be TRBD1 (6 bases). The V and J ends lost 5 bases and 4 bases respectively, with 9 bases between them. CDR1 SNHLY and CDR2 FYNNEI come from the germline V gene. CDR3 length: 13 amino acids. CDR3 in DNA: TGTGCCAGCAGTCTGGACAGTTACAATGAGCAGTTCTTC. Amino acid sequence: CASSLDSYNEQFF.

The chain recombines TRBV6-1 with TRBJ2-7; D is possibly TRBD2 (7 bases). V was shortened by 3 bases and J by 7 bases, with 19 bases between the two germline ends. The germline V gene has CDR1 MNHNS and CDR2 SASEGT. CDR3 size: 15 residues. CDR3 sequence: CASSDRVGGPGEQYF. The CDR3 DNA follows: TGTGCCAGCAGTGACAGGGTCGGGGGGCCAGGGGAGCAGTACTTC.

The chain combines TRBV28 with TRBJ2-1, with no clear D. V shed 5 bases and J shed 6 bases, with 14 bases lying between them. CDR1 MDHEN and CDR2 SYDVKM come from the germline V gene. CDR3 length: 14 residues. The CDR3 loop reads CASSPHYDSNEQFF. In DNA form, the CDR3 reads TGTGCCAGCAGTCCGCACTACGATTCCAATGAGCAGTTCTTC.